Each of the 25 T cell receptor beta chains below was sequenced from the same sample in a study of cytomegalovirus exposure and HLA in healthy donors. Sequencing was performed with immunoSEQ multiplex PCR; in TCRdb, only in-frame clones are kept and a portion is missing. The sample has about 200,000 clones, about 86% seen once. What was sequenced was PBMCs. The receptor source for this set is a woman between 18 and 29 years old in good health and CMV-seronegative.

The genes are TRBV15 and TRBJ1-4; D gene ambiguous. V lost 0 bases and J 7 bases, leaving 15 bases between the germline ends. The CDR3 spans 16 residues. Germline-derived CDR1 and CDR2 are LNHNV and YYDKDF (reference sequence). CDR3 region: CATSRDRSHPSEKLFF. As DNA, the CDR3 is TGTGCCACCAGCAGAGATAGGAGTCACCCCTCTGAAAAACTGTTTTTT. The complete variable domain, with remaining parts taken from reference TRBV15 and TRBJ1-4, reads DAMVIQNPRYQVTQFGKPVTLSCSQTLNHNVMYWYQQKSSQAPKLLFHYYDKDFNNEADTPDNFQSRRPNTSFCFLDIRSPGLGDTAMYLCATSRDRSHPSEKLFFGSGTQLSVL.

This chain connects TRBV4-1 to TRBJ2-7; 7 bases agree with TRBD1. Germline V gene lookup returns CDR1 MGHRA and CDR2 YSYEKL. The CDR3 spans 16 residues. After removal of 2 bases from V and 1 base from J, the junction contained 8 bases not matched to a gene. DNA for the CDR3: TGCGCCAGCAGCCAACCACAGACCAGGGGGTCCTACGAGCAGTACTTC. Its protein product is CASSQPQTRGSYEQYF.

In regard to this clone: A much larger clone sits a single nucleotide away, making a read error possible. This sample includes further DNA sequences coding for the same CDR3. The rearrangement joins TRBV6-1 to TRBJ2-1, with D possibly matching TRBD2 (6 bases). This CDR3 has 15 residues. CDR1 is MNHNS, CDR2 SASEGT, per germline. Trimming took off 0 bases at V and 4 bases at J, with 10 bases between the two ends. The CDR3, as DNA: TGTGCCAGCAGTGAAGCGGGAGGCTCTTACAATGAGCAGTTCTTC. It specifies CASSEAGGSYNEQFF.

V usage is TRBV2 and J usage is TRBJ1-5; a possible D gene is TRBD1 (5 bases). The germline V and J ends were trimmed by 4 bases and 0 bases, with 10 bases remaining between them. The germline V gene has CDR1 SNHLY and CDR2 FYNNEI. The CDR3 spans 15 residues. CDR3 nucleotide sequence: TGTGCCAGCAGTGGGAGGGGAAATAGCAATCAGCCCCAGCATTTT. Encoded protein: CASSGRGNSNQPQHF.

The chain carries TRBV7-8 and TRBJ2-7; 10 positions agree with TRBD1. CDR1 and CDR2 (germline): SGHVS, FQNEAQ. The CDR3 spans 15 residues. V lost 2 bases to trimming and J lost 2 bases; unmatched junction nucleotides: 3. DNA for the CDR3: TGTGCCAGCAGCTTACCCGGGACAGGGGCCTACGAGCAGTACTTC. Amino acid sequence: CASSLPGTGAYEQYF.

Details on this clone: The same CDR3 is also encoded by other DNA sequences in this sample. The chain employs TRBV7-9 and TRBJ1-1; tentatively, D is TRBD1 (5 bases). The germline V gene encodes CDR1 SEHNR and CDR2 FQNEAQ (reference sequence). V was pared by 5 bases and J by 5 bases, with 9 bases between. This CDR3 region has 12 residues. The CDR3 reads CASSPQGTEAFF. The CDR3 bases are TGTGCCAGCAGCCCTCAGGGTACTGAAGCTTTCTTT.

The chain couples TRBV5-1 to TRBJ2-1, with 14 positions matching TRBD2. The trim removed 0 bases at V and 8 bases at J, leaving 13 bases unmatched. CDR1 is SGHRS and CDR2 is YFSETQ in the germline V gene. The CDR3 is 19 amino acids. The CDR3 protein is CASSLGLAGGPGTVHEQFF. The CDR3 DNA sequence: TGCGCCAGCAGCTTGGGACTAGCGGGAGGGCCCGGTACGGTCCATGAGCAGTTCTTC.

The rearrangement joins TRBV5-6 to TRBJ2-2; no clear D. The germline CDR1 and CDR2 sequences are SGHDT and YYEEEE. CDR3 size: 18 residues. Deletions cut 3 bases from V and 0 bases from J, with 18 bases between. CDR3 coding DNA: TGTGCCAGCAGCTCCCTTTGGGCAGAAGCCTCGAACACCGGGGAGCTGTTTTTT. Translated, it gives CASSSLWAEASNTGELFF.

The chain couples TRBV27 to TRBJ2-1, with 7 bases matching TRBD2. The CDR3 consists of 13 residues. V shed 3 bases and J 7 bases; nucleotides not matched to a gene: 3. Germline values: CDR1 MNHEY, CDR2 SMNVEV (reference sequence). CDR3 sequence (DNA): TGTGCCAGCAGTTTGGCGGGAGCGAATGAGCAGTTCTTC. As protein: CASSLAGANEQFF.

J is TRBJ2-7 and V is TRBV7-2, with D perhaps TRBD2 (5 bases). The germline CDR1 and CDR2 sequences are SGHTA and FQGNSA. The germline V and J ends were trimmed by 0 bases and 2 bases, with 8 bases remaining between them. CDR3 length: 14 amino acids. The CDR3 nucleotides read TGTGCCAGCAGCTTAGCGGCGGGCCCCTACGAGCAGTACTTC. Translating gives CASSLAAGPYEQYF.

The V gene is TRBV25-1, the J gene TRBJ1-4; 9 bases are a match to TRBD1. Germline V gene data show CDR1 as MGHDK and CDR2 as SYGVNS. J gave up 8 bases and V 9 bases, and 7 bases lay outside the gene matches. The CDR3 has 13 residues. This chain's CDR3 is CASHQGQGEKLFF. The DNA of the CDR3 is TGTGCCAGTCACCAGGGACAGGGAGAAAAACTGTTTTTT.

V usage is TRBV5-1 and J usage is TRBJ1-4; 8 bases align to TRBD1. The junction had 9 bases not matched to a gene; V was cut back by 2 bases and J by 6 bases. The CDR3 has 16 amino acids. Germline lookup yields CDR1 SGHRS and CDR2 YFSETQ. The CDR3 region is CASSFGPGQEDEKLFF. In DNA, the CDR3 is TGCGCCAGCAGCTTCGGACCGGGACAGGAAGATGAAAAACTGTTTTTT.

This chain joins TRBV6-6 and TRBJ2-7, with D possibly being TRBD2 (5 bases). The germline CDR1 and CDR2 sequences are MNHNY and SVGAGI (reference sequence). The CDR3 has 13 amino acids. The V and J ends lost 6 bases and 3 bases respectively, with 12 bases between them. This CDR3 reads CASSRNEGYEQYF. The CDR3 DNA sequence: TGTGCCAGCAGCCGGAATGAGGGCTACGAGCAGTACTTC.

The chain carries TRBV5-1 and TRBJ2-1; TRBD2 matches 7 bases. Germline lookup yields CDR1 SGHRS and CDR2 YFSETQ. The CDR3 totals 18 residues. V lost 0 bases to trimming and J lost 1 base; unmatched junction nucleotides: 10. DNA for the CDR3: TGCGCCAGCAGCTTGGTGCTCAGTGGGGGGGTTTCCTACAATGAGCAGTTCTTC. This encodes CASSLVLSGGVSYNEQFF.

This rearrangement joins TRBV27 to TRBJ2-1, with D possibly being TRBD2 (5 bases). CDR1 MNHEY and CDR2 SMNVEV come from the germline V gene (reference sequence). The CDR3 loop spans 15 amino acids. With 3 bases removed from V and 0 bases from J, the gap between germline ends came to 9 bases. The CDR3 loop reads CASSLEASSYNEQFF. DNA for the CDR3: TGTGCCAGCAGTTTGGAGGCAAGCTCCTACAATGAGCAGTTCTTC.

The V and J genes are TRBV29-1 and TRBJ1-1; 9 nucleotides agree with TRBD1. The germline gives CDR1 SQVTM, CDR2 ANQGSEA. This CDR3 region has 16 residues. The V and J ends lost 6 bases and 2 bases, in that order; junction bases with no gene match: 13. As DNA, the CDR3 is TGCAGCGTCTCCGGGACAGGGCCTACTATTAACACTGAAGCTTTCTTT. This gives the protein CSVSGTGPTINTEAFF.

This clone was counted only a few times. The missing conserved phenylalanine or tryptophan at the end of this CDR3 makes a read error likely. Because the CDR3's place on the DNA is in doubt, the DNA is left out and the CDR3 is given as listed by TCRdb. The chain uses TRBV25-1 and TRBJ2-7; no DNA check was done on the table's D call, TRBD2. The CDR3 is made up of 10 amino acids, end residues included. Germline V gene lookup returns CDR1 MGHDK and CDR2 SYGVNS. CDR3: CASRTFPGLG.

The chain uses TRBV7-9 and TRBJ2-7; D unresolved. Germline values: CDR1 SEHNR, CDR2 FQNEAQ (reference sequence). Trimming removed 3 bases from V and 2 bases from J, with 5 bases in between. The CDR3 contains 12 residues. The chain's CDR3 is CASSFVPYEQYF. The CDR3 DNA follows: TGTGCCAGCAGCTTCGTCCCCTACGAGCAGTACTTC.

The chain links TRBV19 to TRBJ2-7; 9 bases agree with TRBD2. Trimming cost V 2 bases and J 4 bases; bases outside gene matches: 9. CDR3 length: 16 residues. CDR1 LNHDA and CDR2 SQIVND come from the germline V gene (reference sequence). CDR3 loop: CASSIRREGQEYEQYF. In DNA form, the CDR3 reads TGTGCCAGTAGTATAAGGCGGGAGGGCCAGGAGTACGAGCAGTACTTC.

This chain uses TRBV5-1 with TRBJ2-5; D perhaps matches TRBD2 (6 bases). This CDR3 has 15 residues. The V gene lost 0 bases and the J gene lost 2 bases, with 11 bases spanning the gap. Germline CDR1 is SGHRS and CDR2 is YFSETQ. The CDR3 protein is CASSLGTSGQETQYF. The CDR3 DNA sequence: TGCGCCAGCAGCTTGGGGACCAGCGGGCAAGAGACCCAGTACTTC. The full variable domain, in which reference TRBV5-1 and TRBJ2-5 provide the parts outside the CDR3, is KAGVTQTPRYLIKTRGQQVTLSCSPISGHRSVSWYQQTPGQGLQFLFEYFSETQRNKGNFPGRFSGRQFSNSRSEMNVSTLELGDSALYLCASSLGTSGQETQYFGPGTRLLVL.

The chain carries TRBV15 and TRBJ2-3; 7 nucleotides align to TRBD2. CDR1 is LNHNV and CDR2 is YYDKDF in the germline V gene (reference sequence). The CDR3 contains 15 residues. Losses at the gene ends were 2 bases for V and 3 bases for J; bases not matched to a gene: 5. In DNA form, the CDR3 reads TGTGCCACCAGCAGAACCACTAGCGATACAGATACGCAGTATTTT. Amino acid sequence: CATSRTTSDTDTQYF. The entire variable domain, with the rest obtained from reference TRBV15 and TRBJ2-3, is as follows: DAMVIQNPRYQVTQFGKPVTLSCSQTLNHNVMYWYQQKSSQAPKLLFHYYDKDFNNEADTPDNFQSRRPNTSFCFLDIRSPGLGDTAMYLCATSRTTSDTDTQYFGPGTRLTVL.

The V call is TRBV4-2, the J call TRBJ2-1; 7 bases agree with TRBD2. The ends lost 0 bases at V and 1 base at J; junction bases unmatched: 18. CDR3 size: 21 residues. From germline, CDR1 is LGHNA and CDR2 YNFKEQ. CDR3 DNA sequence: TGTGCCAGCAGCCAAGATCCGCGGCTAGCGGACACCCGAAGGTCCTACAATGAGCAGTTCTTC. Translated: CASSQDPRLADTRRSYNEQFF.

The V and J genes are TRBV18 and TRBJ2-7; no clear D. Trimming shortened V by 2 bases and J by 4 bases, and 15 bases separated the two germline ends. This CDR3 spans 15 amino acids. Germline V gives CDR1 KGHSH, CDR2 LQKENI. Written as DNA, the CDR3 is TGTGCCAGCTCACCAAGAGCCACCTCATGGTACGAGCAGTACTTC. Protein: CASSPRATSWYEQYF.

This chain joins TRBV30 and TRBJ2-1; 8 bases map to TRBD2. This CDR3 has 15 residues. Germline V CDR1 and CDR2: GTSNPN, SVGIG (reference sequence). The V gene end was trimmed by 3 bases and the J gene end by 8 bases; junction bases not matched to a gene: 12. Written as DNA, the CDR3 is TGTGCCTGGAGAGGCGCCGGGACTAGGAGGTATGAGCAGTTCTTC. Translating it yields CAWRGAGTRRYEQFF.

CDR3 sequence reads: CASSDGGEVPYEQYF. The CDR3 region has the DNA TGTGCCAGCAGTGATGGCGGGGAAGTCCCGTACGAGCAGTACTTC. The gene calls are TRBV2 and TRBJ2-7; D may be TRBD2 (6 bases). Germline V lookup: CDR1 SNHLY, CDR2 FYNNEI. CDR3 length: 15 residues. Trimming removed 3 bases from V and 4 bases from J, with 16 bases in between.